The present TCR beta chain was sequenced within a study of blood T cell repertoires in COVID-19. Looking at the study overall: Sites across the United States, Italy and Spain contributed samples from acute and convalescent COVID-19.

Losses at the gene ends were 6 bases for V and 2 bases for J; bases not matched to a gene: 11. This CDR3 has 16 amino acids. Germline assignment: CDR1 SGHAT and CDR2 FQNNGV. The table came from immunoSEQ multiplex PCR; TCRdb's copy has only in-frame clones and leaves some out. Of under 120,000 clones in the sample, under 80% were seen once. Sequencing input: peripheral blood. The genes are TRBV11-2 and TRBJ2-7; 9 bases are a match to TRBD2. This TCR was recovered from a man in his 70s with active or convalescent COVID-19. Here the CDR3 reads CASSGAGGRWAYEQYF. DNA of the CDR3: TGTGCCAGCAGTGGGGCGGGAGGGCGGTGGGCCTACGAGCAGTACTTC.